This is a list of T cell receptor beta chains from one sample in a study of control samples from healthy donors and cancer patients. Clones were sequenced by immunoSEQ multiplex PCR, and TCRdb holds only the in-frame ones, with some missing. Here the sample spans roughly 130,000 clones, just over 90% being singletons. Input material: PBMCs. The receptor source for this set is a man aged 45-65 years with head and neck cancer. CDR3s include the opening cysteine and the closing phenylalanine or tryptophan. D genes are given only for firm matches. Some rows mark clone size as missing; the rest say once, few, many or name a class of expanded clone.

j_gene,d_gene,v_gene,abundance,CDR3aa,CDR3nt
TRBJ1-3,.,TRBV6-5,.,CASRGWDSGNTIYF,TGTGCCAGCAGGGGTTGGGACTCTGGAAACACCATATATTTT
TRBJ1-2,.,TRBV6-5,once,CASSHNRVPNYGYTF,TGTGCCAGCAGTCATAACAGGGTACCTAACTATGGCTACACCTTC
TRBJ1-4,.,TRBV30,.,CAWSDDSYNEKLFF,TGTGCCTGGAGTGATGACAGCTATAATGAAAAACTGTTTTTT
TRBJ1-4,.,TRBV19,.,CASSISSPGLGEKLFF,TGTGCCAGTAGTATCTCCTCCCCGGGCTTGGGTGAAAAACTGTTTTTT
TRBJ2-7,.,TRBV4-3,.,CASSQDVQGFGYEQYF,TGCGCCAGCAGCCAAGATGTCCAGGGGTTTGGCTACGAGCAGTACTTC
TRBJ2-1,.,TRBV12-1,.,CASSSGLAGTYNEQFF,TGTGCCAGCAGCTCGGGACTAGCGGGGACCTACAATGAGCAGTTCTTC
TRBJ2-7,.,TRBV7-3,.,CASSLGGPYEQYF,TGTGCCAGCAGCCTGGGGGGCCCCTACGAGCAGTACTTC
TRBJ2-7,.,TRBV7-2,.,CASSAGLHYEQYF,TGTGCCAGCAGCGCGGGACTTCACTACGAGCAGTACTTC
TRBJ1-2,.,TRBV5-1,.,CASSLGRPYGYTF,TGCGCCAGCAGCTTGGGACGGCCCTATGGCTACACCTTC
TRBJ2-7,.,TRBV9,.,CASSVGGSSYEQYF,TGTGCCAGCAGCGTAGGCGGGTCGTCCTACGAGCAGTACTTC
TRBJ2-5,.,TRBV6-2/TRBV6-3,.,CASSYVGAGQETQYF,TGTGCCAGCAGTTACGTTGGGGCAGGTCAAGAGACCCAGTACTTC
TRBJ1-2,.,TRBV7-9,few,CASSPRDTNYGYTF,TGTGCCAGCAGTCCCCGGGACACTAACTATGGCTACACCTTC
TRBJ2-5,.,TRBV6-2/TRBV6-3,.,CASSFSSRGETQYF,TGTGCCAGCAGTTTTAGTTCTAGGGGTGAGACCCAGTACTTC
TRBJ2-2,.,TRBV11-2,once,CASSFLGRNTGELFF,TGTGCCAGCAGCTTTTTAGGGAGGAACACCGGGGAGCTGTTTTTT
TRBJ1-2,TRBD1,TRBV15,.,CATWGQGADGYTF,TGTGCCACATGGGGACAGGGGGCGGATGGCTACACCTTC
TRBJ2-5,.,TRBV6-2/TRBV6-3,.,CASSYGETQYF,TGTGCCAGCAGTTACGGGGAGACCCAGTACTTC
TRBJ1-3,.,TRBV7-2,few,CASSASGNTIYF,TGTGCCAGCAGCGCCTCTGGAAACACCATATATTTT
TRBJ2-7,TRBD1,TRBV5-1,once,CASGGQGAYEQYF,TGCGCCAGCGGAGGACAGGGGGCCTACGAGCAGTACTTC
TRBJ2-5,.,TRBV4-1,.,CASSQDRQGRGVWRETQYF,TGCGCCAGCAGCCAAGATCGACAGGGCAGGGGGGTATGGCGAGAGACCCAGTACTTC
TRBJ2-3,.,TRBV5-1,.,CASSKLPSTDTQYF,TGCGCCAGCAGCAAGCTCCCAAGCACAGATACGCAGTATTTT
TRBJ2-1,.,TRBV7-8,.,CASSQGTNSYNEQFF,TGTGCCAGCAGCCAAGGTACCAACTCCTACAATGAGCAGTTCTTC
TRBJ2-5,.,TRBV5-8,.,CASSLERVQETQYF,TGTGCCAGCAGCTTGGAAAGGGTACAAGAGACCCAGTACTTC
TRBJ1-5,TRBD1,TRBV19,.,CATSGGSQPQHF,TGTGCCACCTCAGGGGGTAGCCAGCCCCAGCATTTT
TRBJ2-5,.,TRBV6-1,once,CASSDIAWGETQYF,TGTGCCAGCAGTGATATAGCGTGGGGAGAGACCCAGTACTTC
TRBJ2-4,TRBD2,TRBV7-6,.,CASSLLSSGGPLAKNIQYF,TGTGCCAGCAGCTTATTATCCAGCGGGGGGCCTTTGGCCAAAAACATTCAGTACTTC
TRBJ1-5,.,TRBV7-9,.,CASSLEGGGNQPQHF,TGTGCCAGCAGCTTAGAGGGCGGGGGTAATCAGCCCCAGCATTTT
TRBJ1-6,.,TRBV6-5,.,CASRSGRNNSPLHF,TGTGCCAGCCGATCGGGACGAAATAATTCACCCCTCCACTTT
TRBJ1-2,.,TRBV6-7,.,CASGQGPSEGTF,TGTGCCAGCGGGCAGGGGCCTTCTGAGGGCACCTTC
TRBJ1-1,TRBD1,TRBV6-5,.,CASSLWTGGYTEAFF,TGTGCCAGCAGTCTATGGACAGGGGGCTACACTGAAGCTTTCTTT
TRBJ2-3,TRBD1,TRBV4-1,once,CASSQVGTGGTDTQYF,TGCGCCAGCAGCCAGGTAGGGACAGGGGGAACGGATACGCAGTATTTT
TRBJ2-1,TRBD2,TRBV11-3,.,CASSGLAIGNEQFF,TGTGCCAGCAGCGGACTAGCAATTGGCAATGAGCAGTTCTTC
TRBJ2-2,TRBD2,TRBV4-1,.,CASSHPGLAGGRGAGELFF,TGCGCCAGCAGCCATCCGGGACTAGCGGGGGGAAGGGGCGCCGGGGAGCTGTTTTTT
TRBJ1-2,.,TRBV7-9,.,CASSLERSLYYGYTF,TGTGCCAGCAGCTTAGAGCGTAGCCTCTACTATGGCTACACCTTC
TRBJ2-5,.,TRBV27,.,CASKRLPRGQETQYF,TGTGCCAGCAAAAGACTCCCCAGAGGCCAAGAGACCCAGTACTTC
TRBJ2-2,TRBD1,TRBV6-5,.,CASSQRTGHTGELFF,TGTGCCAGCAGTCAACGGACAGGGCACACCGGGGAGCTGTTTTTT
TRBJ1-1,.,TRBV29-1,.,CSGKLHTEAFF,TGCAGCGGTAAACTGCACACTGAAGCTTTCTTT
TRBJ2-1,.,TRBV2,.,CASSEGGFTHQYNEQFF,TGTGCCAGCAGTGAAGGGGGATTCACCCACCAATACAATGAGCAGTTCTTC
TRBJ1-2,TRBD1,TRBV7-9,.,CASSSGTGAGYTF,TGTGCCAGCAGCTCGGGGACAGGGGCCGGCTACACCTTC
TRBJ2-3,.,TRBV19,.,CASSIGWGPSTQYF,TGTGCCAGTAGTATAGGTTGGGGGCCGAGTACGCAGTATTTT
TRBJ1-2,.,TRBV9,medium-sized,CASGRGGINGYTF,TGTGCCAGCGGGAGAGGGGGTATCAACGGCTACACCTTC
TRBJ2-1,.,TRBV10-3,.,CAISGNSKSEQFF,TGTGCCATCAGTGGTAATAGTAAGTCTGAGCAGTTCTTC
TRBJ1-1,.,TRBV6-2/TRBV6-3,.,CASSSTGDGNTEAFF,TGTGCCAGCAGTTCAACTGGGGACGGGAACACTGAAGCTTTCTTT
TRBJ2-1,.,TRBV7-8,.,CASSSSGTDNNEQFF,TGTGCCAGCAGCTCCAGCGGGACAGACAACAATGAGCAGTTCTTC
TRBJ2-1,TRBD2,TRBV6-5,.,CASALMTSGGEQFF,TGTGCCAGCGCGTTAATGACTAGCGGGGGGGAGCAGTTCTTC
TRBJ1-1,.,TRBV5-1,.,CASSLAWRESTEAFF,TGCGCCAGCAGCTTGGCATGGAGGGAGAGCACTGAAGCTTTCTTT
TRBJ2-3,TRBD2,TRBV30,.,CAWSAPTSGGSLDTQYF,TGTGCCTGGAGCGCCCCTACTAGCGGGGGAAGCTTAGATACGCAGTATTTT
TRBJ2-5,TRBD1,TRBV3-1/TRBV3-2,.,CASKTGMQETQYF,TGTGCCAGCAAGACAGGGATGCAAGAGACCCAGTACTTC
TRBJ1-5,.,TRBV28,.,CASQRSLNGQPQHF,TGTGCCAGCCAACGGTCCCTCAACGGGCAGCCCCAGCATTTT
TRBJ1-2,.,TRBV7-9,.,CASSLLAGGRTIYGYTF,TGTGCCAGCAGCTTATTGGCGGGAGGGCGTACGATCTATGGCTACACCTTC
TRBJ2-2,.,TRBV27,.,CASSLSRNTGELFF,TGTGCCAGCAGTTTATCGAGGAACACCGGGGAGCTGTTTTTT
TRBJ2-7,.,TRBV18,once,CASSPSSPRTYEQYF,TGTGCCAGCTCACCATCGTCTCCGCGAACCTACGAGCAGTACTTC